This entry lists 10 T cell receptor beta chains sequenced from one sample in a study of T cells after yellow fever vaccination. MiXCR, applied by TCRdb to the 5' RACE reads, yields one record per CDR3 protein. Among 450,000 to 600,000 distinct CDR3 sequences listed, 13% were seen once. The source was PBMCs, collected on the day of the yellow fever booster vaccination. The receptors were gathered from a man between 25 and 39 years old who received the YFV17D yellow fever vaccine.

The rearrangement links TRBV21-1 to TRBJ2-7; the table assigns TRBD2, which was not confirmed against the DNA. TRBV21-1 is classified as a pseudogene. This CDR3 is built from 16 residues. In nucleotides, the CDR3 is TGTGCCAGCAGCAAAGTCGGGCGGGAGGGATACTACGAGCAGTACTTC. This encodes CASSKVGREGYYEQYF.

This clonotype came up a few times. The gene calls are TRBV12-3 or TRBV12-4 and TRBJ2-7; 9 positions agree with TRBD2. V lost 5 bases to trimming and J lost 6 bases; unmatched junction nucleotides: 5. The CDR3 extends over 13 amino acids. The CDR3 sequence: CASSSGRMGEQYF. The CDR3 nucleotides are TGTGCCAGCAGTAGCGGGAGGATGGGCGAGCAGTACTTC.

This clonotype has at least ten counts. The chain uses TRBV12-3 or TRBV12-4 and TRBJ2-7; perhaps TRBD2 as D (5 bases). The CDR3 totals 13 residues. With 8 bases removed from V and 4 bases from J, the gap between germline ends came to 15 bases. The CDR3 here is CASSRGNLYEQYF. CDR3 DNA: TGTGCCAGCTCTCGGGGAAACCTGTACGAGCAGTACTTC.

CDR3 nucleotide sequence: TGTGCCACCAGCAGCGCGGGAGATCTTCAAGAGACCCAGTACTTC. Its translation is CATSSAGDLQETQYF. The chain employs TRBV24-1 and TRBJ2-5, with TRBD2 matching over 7 bases. J was trimmed by 2 bases and V by 7 bases; bases with no gene match: 9. Germline-derived CDR1 and CDR2 are KGHDR and SFDVKD. The CDR3 consists of 15 residues.

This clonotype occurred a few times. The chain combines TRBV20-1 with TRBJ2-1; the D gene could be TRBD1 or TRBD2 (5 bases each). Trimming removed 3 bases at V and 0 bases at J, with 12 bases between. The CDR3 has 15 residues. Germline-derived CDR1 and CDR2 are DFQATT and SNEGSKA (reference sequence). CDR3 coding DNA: TGCAGTGCTAGGGATGGGGGAAGCTCCTACAATGAGCAGTTCTTC. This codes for CSARDGGSSYNEQFF.

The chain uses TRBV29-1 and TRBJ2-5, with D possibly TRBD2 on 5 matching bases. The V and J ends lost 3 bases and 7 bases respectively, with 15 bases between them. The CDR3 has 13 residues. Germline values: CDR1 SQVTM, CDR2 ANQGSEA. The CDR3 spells CSVEVRPAGTQYF. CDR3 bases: TGCAGCGTTGAGGTCAGGCCGGCGGGGACCCAGTACTTC. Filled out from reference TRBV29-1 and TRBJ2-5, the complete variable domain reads SAVISQKPSRDICQRGTSLTIQCQVDSQVTMMFWYRQQPGQSLTLIATANQGSEATYESGFVIDKFPISRPNLTFSTLTVSNMSPEDSSIYLCSVEVRPAGTQYFGPGTRLLVL.

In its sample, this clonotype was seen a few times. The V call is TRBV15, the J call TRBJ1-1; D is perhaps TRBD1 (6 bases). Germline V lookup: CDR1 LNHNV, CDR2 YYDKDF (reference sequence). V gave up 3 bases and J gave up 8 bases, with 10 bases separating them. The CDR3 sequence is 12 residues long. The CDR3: CATSRVQGEAFF. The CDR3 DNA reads TGTGCCACCAGCAGGGTACAGGGCGAAGCTTTCTTT.

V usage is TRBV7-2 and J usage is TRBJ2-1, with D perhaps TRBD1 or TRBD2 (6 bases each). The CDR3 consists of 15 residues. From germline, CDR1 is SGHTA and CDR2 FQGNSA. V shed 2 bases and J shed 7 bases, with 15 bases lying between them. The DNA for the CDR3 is TGTGCCAGCAGCTTAACCGGGGGCGCGATAAATGAGCAGTTCTTC. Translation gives CASSLTGGAINEQFF.

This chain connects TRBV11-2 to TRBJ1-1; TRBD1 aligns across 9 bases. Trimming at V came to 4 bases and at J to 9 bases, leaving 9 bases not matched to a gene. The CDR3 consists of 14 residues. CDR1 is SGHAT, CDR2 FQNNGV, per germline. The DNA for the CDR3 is TGTGCCAGCAGCTCACTAACCGGGACAGGGAAAGCTTTCTTT. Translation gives CASSSLTGTGKAFF.

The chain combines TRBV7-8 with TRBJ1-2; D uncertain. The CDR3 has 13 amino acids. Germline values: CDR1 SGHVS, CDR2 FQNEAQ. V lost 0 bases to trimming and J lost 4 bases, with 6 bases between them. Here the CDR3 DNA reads TGTGCCAGCAGCTTAGCAGCAGTCTATGGCTACACCTTC. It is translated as CASSLAAVYGYTF.